These 13 T cell receptor beta chains were sequenced from one sample in a study of blood T cell repertoires in COVID-19. Measured with immunoSEQ multiplex PCR; TCRdb has only the in-frame clones, and not every one. The repertoire includes 350,000 to 550,000 clones, around 89% of them detected once, and more than 4% sits in the top ten. Source material: peripheral blood. Source of these receptors: a woman in her 30s with acute or convalescent COVID-19.

The chain carries TRBV19 and TRBJ1-1; perhaps TRBD1 as D (5 bases). Trimming stripped 4 bases from V and 0 bases from J, with 6 bases between. This CDR3 is 13 amino acids long. Germline loops: CDR1 LNHDA, CDR2 SQIVND (reference sequence). The CDR3 loop is CASSTDMNTEAFF. DNA for the CDR3: TGTGCCAGTAGTACGGACATGAACACTGAAGCTTTCTTT. The complete variable domain, with remaining parts taken from reference TRBV19 and TRBJ1-1, reads DGGITQSPKYLFRKEGQNVTLSCEQNLNHDAMYWYRQDPGQGLRLIYYSQIVNDFQKGDIAEGYSVSREKKESFPLTVTSAQKNPTAFYLCASSTDMNTEAFFGQGTRLTVV.

The CDR3 DNA reads as TGTGCCAGCAGCCAAGTGGGTAGCGGAAACACCATATATTTT. Translated, it gives CASSQVGSGNTIYF. The rearrangement links TRBV3-1 (or the pseudogene TRBV3-2) to TRBJ1-3; D is unclear. Trimming pared 1 base from V and 4 bases from J, leaving 8 bases between. This CDR3 is 14 amino acids long. Germline V gene sequence: CDR1 LGHDT, CDR2 YNNKEL (reference sequence).

This chain links TRBV18 with TRBJ1-1, with 9 bases fitting TRBD1. The V gene's germline CDR1 is KGHSH and CDR2 LQKENI. The ends lost 3 bases at V and 5 bases at J; junction bases unmatched: 1. The CDR3 consists of 13 residues. CDR3 region: CASSPTGGTEAFF. CDR3 sequence (DNA): TGTGCCAGCTCACCGACAGGGGGGACTGAAGCTTTCTTT.

The rearrangement links TRBV15 to TRBJ1-2; D not certain. This CDR3 has 15 amino acids. Trimming pared 1 base from V and 0 bases from J, leaving 9 bases between. Germline CDR1 LNHNV, CDR2 YYDKDF (reference sequence). The CDR3 DNA reads TGTGCCACCAGCAGAGGCCGGGAGCCTAACTATGGCTACACCTTC. Translating it yields CATSRGREPNYGYTF.

V usage is TRBV5-1 and J usage is TRBJ2-5; TRBD2 matches 13 bases. Germline values: CDR1 SGHRS, CDR2 YFSETQ. V trimming: 4 bases; J trimming: 5 bases; junction bases outside the gene matches: 2. The CDR3 has 14 amino acids. In DNA form, the CDR3 reads TGCGCCAGCAGCCCGGGACTAGCGGGGGAGACCCAGTACTTC. Amino acid sequence: CASSPGLAGETQYF.

This chain connects TRBV6-5 to TRBJ2-7; 7 bases are a match to TRBD1. The V segment lost 4 bases and the J segment 5 bases; nucleotides outside the gene matches: 11. The CDR3 is made up of 15 amino acids. CDR1 and CDR2 from the germline V gene are MNHEY and SVGAGI. CDR3 bases: TGTGCCAGCAGTTCCCCGGGGCAGGGGGACCACGAGCAGTACTTC. Translation gives CASSSPGQGDHEQYF.

This chain connects TRBV27 to TRBJ1-2; D is unclear. This CDR3 spans 14 amino acids. Germline CDR1 MNHEY, CDR2 SMNVEV (reference sequence). V was cut by 2 bases and J by 8 bases, with 15 bases left in between. CDR3 loop: CASSLVPGARGYTF. The CDR3 coding sequence is TGTGCCAGCAGTTTAGTCCCAGGCGCTCGGGGCTACACCTTC.

The gene calls are TRBV6-6 and TRBJ2-5; perhaps TRBD2 as D (5 bases). Germline CDR1 and CDR2: MNHNY and SVGAGI (reference sequence). V was shortened by 5 bases and J by 1 base, with 14 bases between the two germline ends. This CDR3 comprises 15 residues. CDR3 nucleotide sequence: TGTGCCAGCAGTCTCCATAGGACTTCCCAAGAGACCCAGTACTTC. Its protein product is CASSLHRTSQETQYF.

V usage is TRBV29-1 and J usage is TRBJ1-2; D ambiguous. The ends were cut back, 5 bases at V and 4 bases at J, with 11 bases in the middle. Per germline, CDR1 SQVTM and CDR2 ANQGSEA. The CDR3 consists of 12 residues. CDR3 in amino acids: CSVQEVGYGYTF. The CDR3 DNA is TGCAGCGTTCAGGAGGTTGGCTATGGCTACACCTTC. The full variable domain, with the rest looked up from reference TRBV29-1 and TRBJ1-2, is SAVISQKPSRDICQRGTSLTIQCQVDSQVTMMFWYRQQPGQSLTLIATANQGSEATYESGFVIDKFPISRPNLTFSTLTVSNMSPEDSSIYLCSVQEVGYGYTFGSGTRLTVV.

V gene TRBV7-9 combines with J gene TRBJ2-2, with 9 positions matching TRBD1. Trimming took 6 bases from V and 4 from J; bases not matched to a gene: 6. CDR3 length equals 15 residues. Germline V lookup: CDR1 SEHNR, CDR2 FQNEAQ (reference sequence). DNA of the CDR3: TGTGCCAGCAGGCCCGGGACAGGGTCCACCGGGGAGCTGTTTTTT. Its translation: CASRPGTGSTGELFF.

Only a few counts were recorded for this clone. The chain links TRBV27 to TRBJ1-5; 7 nucleotides align to TRBD1. Germline V gives CDR1 MNHEY, CDR2 SMNVEV (reference sequence). The CDR3 runs 14 residues. V shed 6 bases and J 6 bases; nucleotides not matched to a gene: 8. CDR3 region: CASRATGKGQPQHF. The CDR3 DNA is TGTGCCAGCAGGGCGACAGGGAAAGGTCAGCCCCAGCATTTT.

CDR3 bases: TGTGCCAGCAGTGATGCAGGGGGCCCCAATCAGCCCCAGCATTTT. Protein sequence: CASSDAGGPNQPQHF. The rearrangement links TRBV25-1 to TRBJ1-5; 8 nucleotides agree with TRBD1. Germline trimming cut 3 bases from V and 3 bases from J; bases unmatched to any gene: 4. The CDR3 is made up of 15 amino acids. Germline values: CDR1 MGHDK, CDR2 SYGVNS. The full variable domain, its missing parts supplied by reference TRBV25-1 and TRBJ1-5, is EADIYQTPRYLVIGTGKKITLECSQTMGHDKMYWYQQDPGMELHLIHYSYGVNSTEKGDLSSESTVSRIRTEHFPLTLESARPSHTSQYLCASSDAGGPNQPQHFGDGTRLSIL.

CDR3 sequence (DNA): TGTGCCACCAGTGATCGACAGGGGGCGGGTATAGATACGCAGTATTTT. This codes for CATSDRQGAGIDTQYF. The chain has TRBV24-1 and TRBJ2-3, with 10 bases fitting TRBD1. Germline V gene lookup returns CDR1 KGHDR and CDR2 SFDVKD. Trimming at V came to 3 bases and at J to 5 bases, leaving 7 bases not matched to a gene. CDR3 length equals 16 residues.